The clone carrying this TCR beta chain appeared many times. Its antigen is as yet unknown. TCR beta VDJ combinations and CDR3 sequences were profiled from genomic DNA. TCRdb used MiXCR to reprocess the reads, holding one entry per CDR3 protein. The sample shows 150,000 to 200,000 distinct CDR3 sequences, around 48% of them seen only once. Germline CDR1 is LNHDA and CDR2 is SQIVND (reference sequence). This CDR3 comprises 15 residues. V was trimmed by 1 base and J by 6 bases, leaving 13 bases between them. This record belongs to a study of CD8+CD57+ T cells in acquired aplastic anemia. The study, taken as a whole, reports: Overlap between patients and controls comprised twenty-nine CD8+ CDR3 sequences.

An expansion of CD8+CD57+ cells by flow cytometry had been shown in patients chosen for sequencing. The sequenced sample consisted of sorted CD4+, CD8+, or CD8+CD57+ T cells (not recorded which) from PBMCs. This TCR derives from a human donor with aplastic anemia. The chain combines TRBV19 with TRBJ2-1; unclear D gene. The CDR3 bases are TGTGCCAGTAGTATAGGTGGAATCCAATTCAATGAGCAGTTCTTC. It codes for CASSIGGIQFNEQFF.